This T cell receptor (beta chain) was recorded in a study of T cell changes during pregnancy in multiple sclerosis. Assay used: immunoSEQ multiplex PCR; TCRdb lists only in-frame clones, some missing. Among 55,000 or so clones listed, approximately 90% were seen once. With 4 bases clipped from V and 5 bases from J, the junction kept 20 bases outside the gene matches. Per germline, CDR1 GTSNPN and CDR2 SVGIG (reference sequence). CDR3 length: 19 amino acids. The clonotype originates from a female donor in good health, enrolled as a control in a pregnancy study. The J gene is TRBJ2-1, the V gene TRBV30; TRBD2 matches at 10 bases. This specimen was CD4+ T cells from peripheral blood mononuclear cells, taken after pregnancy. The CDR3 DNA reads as TGTGCCTGGATACCCCCGGGACAGCTACTAGCGGGGCGCCACAATGAGCAGTTCTTC. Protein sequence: CAWIPPGQLLAGRHNEQFF.